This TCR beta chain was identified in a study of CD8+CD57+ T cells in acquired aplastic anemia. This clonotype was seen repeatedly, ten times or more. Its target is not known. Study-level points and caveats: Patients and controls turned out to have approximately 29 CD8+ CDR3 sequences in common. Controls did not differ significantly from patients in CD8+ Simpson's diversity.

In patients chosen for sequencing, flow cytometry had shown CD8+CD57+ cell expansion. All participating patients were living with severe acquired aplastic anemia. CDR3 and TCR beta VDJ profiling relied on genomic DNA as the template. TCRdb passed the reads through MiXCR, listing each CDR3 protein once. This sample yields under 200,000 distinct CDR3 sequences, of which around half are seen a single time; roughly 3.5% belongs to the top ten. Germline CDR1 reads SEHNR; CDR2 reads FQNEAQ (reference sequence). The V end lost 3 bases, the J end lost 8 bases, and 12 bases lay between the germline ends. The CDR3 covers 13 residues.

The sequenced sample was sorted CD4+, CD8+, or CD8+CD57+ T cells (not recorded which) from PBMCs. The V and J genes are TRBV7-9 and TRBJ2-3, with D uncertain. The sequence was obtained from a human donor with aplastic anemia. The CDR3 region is CASSLAARATQYF. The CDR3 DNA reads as TGTGCCAGCAGCTTGGCTGCGCGAGCTACGCAGTATTTT.